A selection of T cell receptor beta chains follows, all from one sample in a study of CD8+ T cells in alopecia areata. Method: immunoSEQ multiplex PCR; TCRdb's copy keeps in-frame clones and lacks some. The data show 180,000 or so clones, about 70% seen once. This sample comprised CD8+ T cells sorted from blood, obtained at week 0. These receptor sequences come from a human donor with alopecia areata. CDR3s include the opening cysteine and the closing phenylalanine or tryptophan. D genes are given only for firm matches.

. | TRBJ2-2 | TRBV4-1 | CASSQVLGELFF
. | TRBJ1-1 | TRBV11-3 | CASSPMSGTEAFF
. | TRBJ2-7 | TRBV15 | CATSRDRGLGYEQYF
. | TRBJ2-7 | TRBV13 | CASGAQSYEQYF
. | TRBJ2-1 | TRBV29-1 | CSVARSYNEQFF
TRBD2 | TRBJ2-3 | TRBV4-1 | CASSQRGGGIDTQYF
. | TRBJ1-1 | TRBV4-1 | CASSQVRTSEAFF
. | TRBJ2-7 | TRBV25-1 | CASSAGHLLEQYF
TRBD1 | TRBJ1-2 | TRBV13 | CASSPRPGGATGKGYTF
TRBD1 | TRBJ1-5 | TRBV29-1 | CSVDRDRYSNQPQHF
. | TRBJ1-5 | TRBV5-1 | CASSLDGYQPQHF
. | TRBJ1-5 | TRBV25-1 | CASSLWGSNQPQHF
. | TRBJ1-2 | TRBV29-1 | CSVEGGYTF
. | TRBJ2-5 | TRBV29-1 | CSVVGRETQYF
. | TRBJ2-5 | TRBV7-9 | CAGDPWGTKETQYF
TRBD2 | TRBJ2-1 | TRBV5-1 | CASSSTGGRSYNEQFF
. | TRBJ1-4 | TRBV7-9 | CASSLDPREGTTNEKLFF
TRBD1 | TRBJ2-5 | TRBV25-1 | CASSRRAPGQGETQYF
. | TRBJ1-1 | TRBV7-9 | CAREAVGTEAFF
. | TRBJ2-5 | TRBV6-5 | CASSYSSGGQETQYF
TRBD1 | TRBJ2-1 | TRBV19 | CATRQGGNEQFF
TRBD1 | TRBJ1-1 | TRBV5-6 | CASSQGQGPFF
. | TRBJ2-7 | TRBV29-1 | CSVEGSGGDPYEQYF
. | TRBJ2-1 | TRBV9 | CASSPWDGAGEQFF
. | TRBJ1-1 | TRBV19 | CASRTGGTEAFF
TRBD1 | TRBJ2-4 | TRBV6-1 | CASSELPTGAIQYF
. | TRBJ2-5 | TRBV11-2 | CASSLWREQETQYF
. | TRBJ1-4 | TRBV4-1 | CASNPIGGEKLFF
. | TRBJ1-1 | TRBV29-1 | CSVAPEYTEAFF
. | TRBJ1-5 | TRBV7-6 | CASSPGGANQPQHF
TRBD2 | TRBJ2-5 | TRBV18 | CASSPMGTSLLETQYF
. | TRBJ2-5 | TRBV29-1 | CSVEDRGGQETQYF
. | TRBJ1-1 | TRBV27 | CASSLNPGPTEAFF
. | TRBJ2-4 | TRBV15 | CATSGVDSLAKNIQYF
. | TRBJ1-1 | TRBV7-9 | CASSFSVDEAFF
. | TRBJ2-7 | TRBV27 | CASSLSPAYEQYF
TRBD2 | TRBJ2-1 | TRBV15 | CATSLRPRLAGTYNEQFF
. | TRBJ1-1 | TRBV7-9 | CASSGSRGATEAFF
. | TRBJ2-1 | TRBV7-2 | CARVGHNEQFF
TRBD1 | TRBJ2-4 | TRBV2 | CASKRGDRGKNIQYF
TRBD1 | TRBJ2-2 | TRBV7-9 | CASSLGVGQPYGELFF
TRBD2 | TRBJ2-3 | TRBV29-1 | CSVDGTSGGSLSTDTQYF
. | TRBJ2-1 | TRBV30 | CAWRIEHEQFF
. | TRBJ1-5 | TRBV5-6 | CASSSRPLNQPQHF
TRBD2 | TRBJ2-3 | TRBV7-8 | CASSSLAGVDTQYF
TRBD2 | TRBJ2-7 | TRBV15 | CATGLRDYAYEQYF